This T cell receptor (beta chain) stems from a study of a mutant IDH1 vaccine in newly diagnosed glioma. Background on the study: Vaccinations, eight in total, occurred in weeks 1, 3, 5, 7, 11, 15, 19, 23. Sex distribution of treated patients was about 60% male and approximately 38% female; mean age was about 41 years. Investigators started vaccination 4-6 weeks after radiotherapy alone, or with temozolomide cycles.

Worth noting for this clone: Its cognate antigen is unknown.

Clones were read by immunoSEQ multiplex PCR, and TCRdb kept only the in-frame ones, dropping some. The table has approximately 30,000 clones, around 80% seen once; the top ten hold 17%. Time point reported: week 23, last vaccination. Every vaccine dose comprised 300 ug of mutant IDH1 20-mer peptide plus topical imiquimod. New astrocytomas of WHO grade 3 or 4 that were IDH1-mutant and ATRX-lost were found in the donors. The material sequenced was PBMCs, taken from a glioma patient whose treatment included an IDH1 peptide vaccine. The sequence was collected from a woman in her twenties or thirties with glioma.

The CDR3 nucleotides read TGTGCCTGGAGTGTCCTGGCAGAACTTACAACTAATGAAAAACTGTTTTTT. This translates into CAWSVLAELTTNEKLFF. V is TRBV30 and J is TRBJ1-4; D is unresolved. Germline lookup yields CDR1 GTSNPN and CDR2 SVGIG (reference sequence). The ends were cut back, 0 bases at V and 0 bases at J, with 14 bases in the middle. This CDR3 is 17 amino acids long. Based on the CDR3 plus reference TRBV30 and TRBJ1-4, the full variable domain is SQTIHQWPATLVQPVGSPLSLECTVEGTSNPNLYWYRQAAGRGLQLLFYSVGIGQISSEVPQNLSASRPQDRQFILSSKKLLLSDSGFYLCAWSVLAELTTNEKLFFGSGTQLSVL.